The clone carrying this T cell receptor (beta chain) was counted at least ten times. The antigen is not known. This entry belongs to a study of T cells in Graves' hyperthyroidism and ophthalmopathy. Study information: Sampling of peripheral blood happened at initial diagnosis, prior to any treatment. Findings and limits, study-wide: Most expanded thyroid clonotypes above 0.001 recurred in blood. Stable hyperthyroidism was separated from ophthalmopathy by a model based on 13 V-J features.

Amplification of TCR beta CDR3 regions was performed using RNA transcripts as template. RT-PCR in the first round (using the HTBI primer set) targeted the TCR CDR3. One entry per CDR3 protein, called by TCRdb with MiXCR from the multiplex PCR reads. This sample has around 340,000 distinct CDR3 sequences, with around 18% found just once. The PBMCs were sourced from fresh peripheral blood (around 9.3 ml). Germline CDR1 reads MDHEN; CDR2 reads SYDVKM. Trimming cost V 3 bases and J 4 bases, with 15 bases left between them. CDR3 length equals 15 residues. The origin of this receptor is a woman in her 40s with Graves' ophthalmopathy. This rearrangement joins TRBV28 to TRBJ2-5, with a tentative D call TRBD1 (5 bases). Material for sequencing was blood. The CDR3 loop is CASSLNQGSGETQYF. DNA of the CDR3: TGTGCCAGCAGTTTGAATCAGGGATCAGGAGAGACCCAGTACTTC.